The rows below give T cell receptor beta chains drawn from one sample of a study of OX40 agonist ivuxolimab in advanced cancers. Only in-frame clones appear in the TCRdb table, and some are missing; sequencing was by immunoSEQ multiplex PCR. The profile shows fewer than 90,000 clones, roughly 90% of them singletons. Sequencing used CD4+ or CD8+ T cells sorted from blood, obtained in a trial of the OX40 agonist ivuxolimab. Receptors were obtained from an adult with an advanced solid tumor such as melanoma, head and neck, liver or kidney cancer. Both conserved end residues are part of each CDR3. The D gene is left open where the match is weak. The size entry is marked missing in some rows and otherwise reads once, few, many or a size class.

V,D,J,size,DNA,CDR3
TRBV5-1,NA,TRBJ1-6,NA,TGCGCCAGCAGCTGGGGACCTGGGGCATGGACAGATTATAATTCACCCCTCCACTTT,CASSWGPGAWTDYNSPLHF
TRBV6-5,NA,TRBJ2-7,once,TGTGCCAGCAGCCTCAGGGTGAAGGACGAGCAGTACTTC,CASSLRVKDEQYF
TRBV7-9,TRBD1,TRBJ2-5,NA,TGTGCCAGCAGTCCCCCGGGACAGGGGATGGAGACCCAGTACTTC,CASSPPGQGMETQYF
TRBV2,NA,TRBJ1-3,NA,TGTGCCAGCAGTCGGGACTCCAACACCATATATTTT,CASSRDSNTIYF
TRBV2,NA,TRBJ1-3,NA,TGTGCCAGCAGTGTACAGGGTTTGTCCGGAAACACCATATATTTT,CASSVQGLSGNTIYF
TRBV18,NA,TRBJ2-6,NA,TGTGCCAGCTCACCGAAGGGGGGGGGAGCTGGGGCCAACGTCCTGACTTTC,CASSPKGGGAGANVLTF
TRBV7-9,NA,TRBJ2-7,NA,TGTGCCAGCAGCCCCCTTCCGTGGGGGGGCGGATACGAGCAGTACTTC,CASSPLPWGGGYEQYF
TRBV5-5,NA,TRBJ1-1,once,TGTGCCAGCAGCCGGGACCCTACGGGACCCAACACTGAAGCTTTCTTT,CASSRDPTGPNTEAFF
TRBV15,NA,TRBJ2-3,NA,TGTGCCACCAGCAGAGTGGGAGGCACAGATACGCAGTATTTT,CATSRVGGTDTQYF
TRBV5-4,NA,TRBJ2-7,NA,TGTGCCAGCAGCTCCCCGGGTAGGTCCTACGAGCAGTACTTC,CASSSPGRSYEQYF
TRBV25-1,TRBD1,TRBJ2-7,NA,TGTGCCAGCAGTGTGACAGGGACCTACGAGCAGTACTTC,CASSVTGTYEQYF
TRBV6-5,TRBD1,TRBJ1-2,NA,TGTGCCAGCAGTCAACCGACAGGGCAAGGCTACACCTTC,CASSQPTGQGYTF